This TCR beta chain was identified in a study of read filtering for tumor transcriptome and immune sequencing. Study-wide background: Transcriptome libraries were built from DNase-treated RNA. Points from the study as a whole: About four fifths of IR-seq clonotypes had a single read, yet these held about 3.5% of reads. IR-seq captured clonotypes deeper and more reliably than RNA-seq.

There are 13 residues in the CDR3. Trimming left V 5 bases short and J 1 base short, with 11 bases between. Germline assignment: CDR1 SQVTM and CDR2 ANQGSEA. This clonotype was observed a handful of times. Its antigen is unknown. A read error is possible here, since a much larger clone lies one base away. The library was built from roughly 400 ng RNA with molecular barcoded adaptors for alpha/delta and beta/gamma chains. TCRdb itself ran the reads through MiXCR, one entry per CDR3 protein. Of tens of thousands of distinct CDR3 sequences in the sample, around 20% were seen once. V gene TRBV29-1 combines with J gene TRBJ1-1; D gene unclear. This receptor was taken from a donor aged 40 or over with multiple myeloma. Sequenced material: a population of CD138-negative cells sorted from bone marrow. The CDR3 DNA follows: TGCAGCGTTTTTGGGTCCGGGAACACTGAAGCTTTCTTT. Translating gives CSVFGSGNTEAFF.